What follows describes a single T cell receptor beta chain. CDR1 and CDR2 from the germline V gene are SEHNR and FQNEAQ (reference sequence). The CDR3 is 14 amino acids. The V and J ends lost 5 bases and 5 bases respectively, with 15 bases between them. This sample stems from a study of OX40 agonist ivuxolimab in advanced cancers. Data came from immunoSEQ multiplex PCR; TCRdb stores just in-frame clones and leaves some out. The data show 100,000 or so clones, with 70% to 90% seen just once and roughly 0.15% held by the top ten. This TCR derives from an adult with an advanced solid tumor such as melanoma, head and neck, liver or kidney cancer. V is TRBV7-9 and J is TRBJ2-5, with D tentatively TRBD1 (6 bases). This material consisted of CD4+ or CD8+ T cells sorted from blood, taken in a trial of the OX40 agonist ivuxolimab. Written as DNA, the CDR3 is TGTGCCAGCAGCACAGGGACACCGGCGGAGACCCAGTACTTC. This translates into CASSTGTPAETQYF.